Given below is one T cell receptor beta chain in context. Its antigen is not known. The data originate from a study of post-analysis software for immune sequencing data. Study-wide points: Under F measure analysis, samples from one preparation batch co-clustered strongly. Versus controls, multiple sclerosis patients showed significantly lower diversity (normalized Chao1). Patients had higher frequencies than controls of four to six TRBV segments, including TRBV5-6, TRBV5-1 and TRBV20-1.

The germline V and J ends were trimmed by 5 bases and 4 bases, with 16 bases remaining between them. The germline V gene encodes CDR1 DFQATT and CDR2 SNEGSKA (reference sequence). This CDR3 has 14 residues. Unique molecular identifiers were carried by the TCR beta cDNA libraries. TCRdb analysed the PCR reads with MiXCR anew, one entry per CDR3 protein. Of some 370,000 distinct CDR3 sequences in the sample, around a third were seen once. J is TRBJ2-3 and V is TRBV20-1; the D call may be TRBD1 or TRBD2 (5 bases each). The clonotype was recovered from a girl between 5 and 17 years old with multiple sclerosis. Input material: blood. CDR3 DNA: TGCAGTGCTCAATTTGGGGCGCGGGCAGATACGCAGTATTTT. Residues: CSAQFGARADTQYF.